Here is one TCR beta chain with its context. Its antigen is still unknown. Looked up from germline, CDR1 is MNHEY and CDR2 is SVGAGI. Trimming removed 1 base at V and 9 bases at J, with 13 bases between. The CDR3 consists of 14 residues. PCR used 60 Vbeta primers and 13 Jbeta primers. Sequencing used immunoSEQ multiplex PCR; TCRdb keeps in-frame clones, though not all of them. Of roughly 100,000 clones in the sample, 79% were seen once. These data belong to a study of cytomegalovirus exposure and HLA in healthy donors. Study outcomes and limitations: A later analysis reportedly identified an Asian-associated ancestry cluster as carrying fewer N-insertions than the approximately 670-donor mean. A missense variant in DCLRE1C was later tied to TCR beta V- and J-gene trimming. In all likelihood, a cluster of highly shared sequence variants was a sequencing artifact.

The sequence was collected from a male donor in good health and CMV-seropositive. The chain joins TRBV6-5 to TRBJ2-1; weak D call: TRBD2 (6 bases). Sequenced material: PBMCs. The CDR3 is CASSYFQGAGEQFF. In DNA form, the CDR3 reads TGTGCCAGCAGTTACTTTCAGGGAGCGGGTGAGCAGTTCTTC.